This is a list of T cell receptor beta chains from one sample in a study of blood T cell repertoires in COVID-19. Using immunoSEQ multiplex PCR, the repertoire was profiled, and TCRdb retains in-frame clones only, with some absent. The data contain about 27,000 clones, about 90% of them singletons. Sequenced material: peripheral blood. The receptors stem from a human donor in a cohort sampled during active COVID-19. CDR3s include the opening cysteine and the closing phenylalanine or tryptophan. The D gene is left open where the match is weak. The size field is filled for only some rows; it gives once, few, many or a size class.

j_gene: TRBJ2-7
abundance: -
v_gene: TRBV7-2
len: 13
d_gene: -
CDR3nt: TGTGCCAGCAGCTTAGAGCCGACCTACGAGCAGTACTTC
CDR3aa: CASSLEPTYEQYF

j_gene: TRBJ1-2
abundance: -
v_gene: TRBV3-1/TRBV3-2
len: 15
d_gene: -
CDR3nt: TGTGCCAGCAGCCAACTGGCGGGGGCTAACTATGGCTACACCTTC
CDR3aa: CASSQLAGANYGYTF

j_gene: TRBJ1-2
abundance: -
v_gene: TRBV18
len: 15
d_gene: -
CDR3nt: TGTGCCAGCTCACAAAACGAGGAGGGTGGCTATGGCTACACCTTC
CDR3aa: CASSQNEEGGYGYTF

j_gene: TRBJ2-7
abundance: -
v_gene: TRBV4-1
len: 17
d_gene: TRBD1
CDR3nt: TGCGCCAGCAGCGAGATCCTCCCGGGACAGGGGGGATTCGAGCAGTACTTC
CDR3aa: CASSEILPGQGGFEQYF

j_gene: TRBJ2-1
abundance: -
v_gene: TRBV25-1
len: 12
d_gene: -
CDR3nt: TGTGCCAGCAGTGCCTCCACACGCGAGCAGTTCTTC
CDR3aa: CASSASTREQFF

j_gene: TRBJ1-5
abundance: -
v_gene: TRBV7-9
len: 14
d_gene: TRBD1
CDR3nt: TGTGCCAGCAGCGGGGACAGGGATAATCAGCCCCAGCATTTT
CDR3aa: CASSGDRDNQPQHF

j_gene: TRBJ1-2
abundance: -
v_gene: TRBV12-5
len: 8
d_gene: -
CDR3nt: TGCAACCGGGGGGGCTACACCTTC
CDR3aa: CNRGGYTF

j_gene: TRBJ2-3
abundance: once
v_gene: TRBV4-1
len: 15
d_gene: -
CDR3nt: TGCGCCAGCAGCCATCGAAGTCCCGGTGCAGATACGCAGTATTTT
CDR3aa: CASSHRSPGADTQYF

j_gene: TRBJ2-2
abundance: -
v_gene: TRBV19
len: 15
d_gene: TRBD2
CDR3nt: TGTGCCAGTACCCGACTAGCGGATGGGGTCGGGGAGCTGTTTTTT
CDR3aa: CASTRLADGVGELFF

j_gene: TRBJ2-7
abundance: -
v_gene: TRBV9
len: 13
d_gene: -
CDR3nt: TGTGCCAGCAGCGTAGCCACAGGGTACGAGCAGTACTTC
CDR3aa: CASSVATGYEQYF

j_gene: TRBJ2-5
abundance: -
v_gene: TRBV6-5
len: 14
d_gene: TRBD2
CDR3nt: TGTGCCAGCAGACTACTAGCGGTCGGGGAGACCCAGTACTTC
CDR3aa: CASRLLAVGETQYF

j_gene: TRBJ2-7
abundance: -
v_gene: TRBV18
len: 17
d_gene: TRBD2
CDR3nt: TGTGCCAGCTCACCGTACGGGGCTAGCGGGCGCTCCTACGAGCAGTACTTC
CDR3aa: CASSPYGASGRSYEQYF

j_gene: TRBJ2-1
abundance: -
v_gene: TRBV9
len: 17
d_gene: TRBD2
CDR3nt: TGTGCCAGCAGCCCCGGAGGCACTAGCGGGGGGGACAATGAGCAGTTCTTC
CDR3aa: CASSPGGTSGGDNEQFF

j_gene: TRBJ1-2
abundance: -
v_gene: TRBV2
len: 13
d_gene: -
CDR3nt: TGTGCCAGCAGTGCTAACAGGGAGGGTGGCTACACCTTC
CDR3aa: CASSANREGGYTF

j_gene: TRBJ1-2
abundance: -
v_gene: TRBV9
len: 14
d_gene: -
CDR3nt: TGTGCCAGCAGCCCACTGGGGGGGGCGGAGGGCTACACCTTC
CDR3aa: CASSPLGGAEGYTF

j_gene: TRBJ1-3
abundance: few
v_gene: TRBV5-1
len: 11
d_gene: -
CDR3nt: TGCGCCAGCAGCTTACTCAACACCATATATTTT
CDR3aa: CASSLLNTIYF

j_gene: TRBJ2-2
abundance: -
v_gene: TRBV3-1/TRBV3-2
len: 13
d_gene: -
CDR3nt: TGTGCCAGCAGCCCAGGGGACACCGGGGAGCTGTTTTTT
CDR3aa: CASSPGDTGELFF

j_gene: TRBJ2-1
abundance: -
v_gene: TRBV3-1/TRBV3-2
len: 14
d_gene: -
CDR3nt: TGTGCCAGCAGCCGGACAGAGGTAAGCGATGAGCAGTTCTTC
CDR3aa: CASSRTEVSDEQFF

j_gene: TRBJ1-5
abundance: once
v_gene: TRBV5-1
len: 17
d_gene: TRBD1
CDR3nt: TGCGCCAGCAGCGCCCGGGACAGGGGGCCCGTTGATCAGCCCCAGCATTTT
CDR3aa: CASSARDRGPVDQPQHF

j_gene: TRBJ1-4
abundance: -
v_gene: TRBV9
len: 15
d_gene: TRBD1
CDR3nt: TGTGCCAGCAGCGTCGAACAGGGGCTTAATGAAAAACTGTTTTTT
CDR3aa: CASSVEQGLNEKLFF

j_gene: TRBJ1-2
abundance: -
v_gene: TRBV6-2/TRBV6-3
len: 12
d_gene: -
CDR3nt: TGTGCCAGCAGTTACGGAGGGTATGGCTACACCTTC
CDR3aa: CASSYGGYGYTF

j_gene: TRBJ1-1
abundance: -
v_gene: TRBV4-2
len: 14
d_gene: TRBD1
CDR3nt: TGTGCCAGCAGCCAACCTGGGACAGGGGGTGAAGCTTTCTTT
CDR3aa: CASSQPGTGGEAFF

j_gene: TRBJ1-4
abundance: -
v_gene: TRBV4-1
len: 14
d_gene: -
CDR3nt: TGCGCCAGCAGAATGGAGGGGTCTAATGAAAAACTGTTTTTT
CDR3aa: CASRMEGSNEKLFF

j_gene: TRBJ1-4
abundance: once
v_gene: TRBV19
len: 16
d_gene: -
CDR3nt: TGTGCCAGTAGTATAGGCCTGACAGCAACTAATGAAAAACTGTTTTTT
CDR3aa: CASSIGLTATNEKLFF

j_gene: TRBJ2-1
abundance: -
v_gene: TRBV2
len: 11
d_gene: -
CDR3nt: TGTGCCAGCAGGGCTGGCAATGAGCAGTTCTTC
CDR3aa: CASRAGNEQFF

j_gene: TRBJ1-2
abundance: once
v_gene: TRBV7-8
len: 16
d_gene: -
CDR3nt: TGTGCCAGCAGCTTTAAGAGATATCCGGGAAAGGAGGGCTACACCTTC
CDR3aa: CASSFKRYPGKEGYTF

j_gene: TRBJ2-7
abundance: once
v_gene: TRBV6-2/TRBV6-3
len: 16
d_gene: TRBD2
CDR3nt: TGTGCCAGCAGTTACATCCGGACTAGCGGTTCCTACGAGCAGTACTTC
CDR3aa: CASSYIRTSGSYEQYF

j_gene: TRBJ2-7
abundance: -
v_gene: TRBV9
len: 17
d_gene: -
CDR3nt: TGTGCCAGCAGCGTAGCCCCAGACAGGAGAGGCGGCTACGAGCAGTACTTC
CDR3aa: CASSVAPDRRGGYEQYF

j_gene: TRBJ2-5
abundance: -
v_gene: TRBV19
len: 15
d_gene: TRBD2
CDR3nt: TGTGCCAGTAGTGGCTGGGAGGGGAGAAAAGAGACCCAGTACTTC
CDR3aa: CASSGWEGRKETQYF

j_gene: TRBJ2-2
abundance: -
v_gene: TRBV5-1
len: 16
d_gene: -
CDR3nt: TGCGCCAGCAGCTTGCGGGTTGCAGGGATTCACGAGGAGCTGTTTTTT
CDR3aa: CASSLRVAGIHEELFF

j_gene: TRBJ1-2
abundance: once
v_gene: TRBV12-3/TRBV12-4
len: 12
d_gene: -
CDR3nt: TGTGCCAGCAGCCAGGGGAACTATGGCTACACCTTC
CDR3aa: CASSQGNYGYTF

j_gene: TRBJ1-4
abundance: -
v_gene: TRBV28
len: 16
d_gene: TRBD1
CDR3nt: TGTGCCAGCAGTGTCACAGGGGGCGCGGCACCGAAAAAACTGTTTTTT
CDR3aa: CASSVTGGAAPKKLFF

j_gene: TRBJ2-1
abundance: -
v_gene: TRBV5-5
len: 15
d_gene: -
CDR3nt: TGTGCCAGCAGCCTGGGGCTCAGCTCCTACAATGAGCAGTTCTTC
CDR3aa: CASSLGLSSYNEQFF

j_gene: TRBJ2-7
abundance: -
v_gene: TRBV4-1
len: 13
d_gene: -
CDR3nt: TGCGCCAGCAGCCAAGACGGCGGCTACGAGCAGTACTTC
CDR3aa: CASSQDGGYEQYF

j_gene: TRBJ1-5
abundance: once
v_gene: TRBV5-4
len: 12
d_gene: -
CDR3nt: TGTGCCAGCCCGCCTTGCCGGCAGCCCCAGCATTTT
CDR3aa: CASPPCRQPQHF

j_gene: TRBJ2-5
abundance: -
v_gene: TRBV10-1
len: 13
d_gene: -
CDR3nt: TGCGCCAGCAGTGAGGGCCCCCAAGAGACCCAGTACTTC
CDR3aa: CASSEGPQETQYF

j_gene: TRBJ1-4
abundance: -
v_gene: TRBV7-6
len: 18
d_gene: -
CDR3nt: TGTGCCAGCAGCTCCAGACCCCCGACAGTACCAACTAATGAAAAACTGTTTTTT
CDR3aa: CASSSRPPTVPTNEKLFF

j_gene: TRBJ2-1
abundance: -
v_gene: TRBV6-4
len: 15
d_gene: TRBD1
CDR3nt: TGTGCCAGCAGGGATTCGGACAGGAGACTCAATGAGCAGTTCTTC
CDR3aa: CASRDSDRRLNEQFF

j_gene: TRBJ1-2
abundance: -
v_gene: TRBV12-5
len: 12
d_gene: -
CDR3nt: TGTGCTAGTGGCTCAGGGTTCTATGGCTACACCTTC
CDR3aa: CASGSGFYGYTF

j_gene: TRBJ2-4
abundance: -
v_gene: TRBV14
len: 15
d_gene: -
CDR3nt: TGTGCCAGCAGCCAACTAGGAACAGCCAAAAACATTCAGTACTTC
CDR3aa: CASSQLGTAKNIQYF

j_gene: TRBJ1-2
abundance: -
v_gene: TRBV7-9
len: 11
d_gene: -
CDR3nt: TGTGCCAGCAGCTTAACACGCGGCTACACCTTC
CDR3aa: CASSLTRGYTF

j_gene: TRBJ1-4
abundance: -
v_gene: TRBV27
len: 14
d_gene: -
CDR3nt: TGTGCCAGCAGCATCGGGCAGGGGAGTGAAAAACTGTTTTTT
CDR3aa: CASSIGQGSEKLFF

j_gene: TRBJ2-1
abundance: -
v_gene: TRBV7-9
len: 11
d_gene: -
CDR3nt: TGTGCCAGCAGCTGGGCGCCTGAGCAGTTCTTC
CDR3aa: CASSWAPEQFF

j_gene: TRBJ2-2
abundance: -
v_gene: TRBV7-7
len: 16
d_gene: TRBD1
CDR3nt: TGTGCCAGCAGAGACCCCGGGACAGGGGGCACCGGGGAGCTGTTTTTT
CDR3aa: CASRDPGTGGTGELFF

j_gene: TRBJ2-3
abundance: -
v_gene: TRBV18
len: 13
d_gene: TRBD2
CDR3nt: TGTGCCAGCTCACCCGCGGGGGCAGATACGCAGTATTTT
CDR3aa: CASSPAGADTQYF

j_gene: TRBJ1-2
abundance: once
v_gene: TRBV3-1/TRBV3-2
len: 13
d_gene: -
CDR3nt: TGTGCCAGCAGCCAGGGGGCGGTGATTGGCTACACCTTC
CDR3aa: CASSQGAVIGYTF

j_gene: TRBJ1-5
abundance: -
v_gene: TRBV4-1
len: 13
d_gene: -
CDR3nt: TGCGCCAGCAGTTATCAGGGTGGTCAGCCCCAGCATTTT
CDR3aa: CASSYQGGQPQHF

j_gene: TRBJ1-5
abundance: -
v_gene: TRBV2
len: 12
d_gene: TRBD1
CDR3nt: TGTGCCAGCCAGGGGGGTAATCAGCCCCAGCATTTT
CDR3aa: CASQGGNQPQHF

j_gene: TRBJ2-3
abundance: -
v_gene: TRBV7-6
len: 14
d_gene: -
CDR3nt: TGTGCCAGCAGCTTAGTCCTCTCTCCAGATACGCAGTATTTT
CDR3aa: CASSLVLSPDTQYF

j_gene: TRBJ2-1
abundance: -
v_gene: TRBV5-6
len: 11
d_gene: TRBD2
CDR3nt: TGTGCCAGCAGCTTAAGCGGGAAGCAGTTCTTC
CDR3aa: CASSLSGKQFF

j_gene: TRBJ2-3
abundance: -
v_gene: TRBV7-3
len: 13
d_gene: -
CDR3nt: TGTGCCAGCGGTGATAGCGGCACAGATACGCAGTATTTT
CDR3aa: CASGDSGTDTQYF

j_gene: TRBJ1-1
abundance: -
v_gene: TRBV12-3/TRBV12-4
len: 13
d_gene: -
CDR3nt: TGTGCCAGCAGTTTCAAGGGGGACACTGAAGCTTTCTTT
CDR3aa: CASSFKGDTEAFF

j_gene: TRBJ2-5
abundance: once
v_gene: TRBV6-1
len: 17
d_gene: TRBD2
CDR3nt: TGTGCCAGCAGTGAAATCAGTGGGCGGGGGGGAAGACGAACCCAGTACTTC
CDR3aa: CASSEISGRGGRRTQYF

j_gene: TRBJ2-5
abundance: -
v_gene: TRBV5-6
len: 17
d_gene: TRBD2
CDR3nt: TGTGCCAGCAGCTACGGGGGGGCCGTTTTTGTGGAAGAGACCCAGTACTTC
CDR3aa: CASSYGGAVFVEETQYF

j_gene: TRBJ2-2
abundance: -
v_gene: TRBV10-1
len: 13
d_gene: -
CDR3nt: TGCGCCAGCAGTGTGAACAGACGACGGGAGCTGTTTTTT
CDR3aa: CASSVNRRRELFF

j_gene: TRBJ2-5
abundance: once
v_gene: TRBV29-1
len: 13
d_gene: -
CDR3nt: TGCAGCGTTGAGTTGACGAGCGCCGAGACCCAGTACTTC
CDR3aa: CSVELTSAETQYF

j_gene: TRBJ2-3
abundance: -
v_gene: TRBV4-1
len: 15
d_gene: TRBD2
CDR3nt: TGCGCCAGCAGCGATAGCGGGGCAAGCACAGATACGCAGTATTTT
CDR3aa: CASSDSGASTDTQYF

j_gene: TRBJ2-1
abundance: -
v_gene: TRBV5-4
len: 14
d_gene: -
CDR3nt: TGTGCCAGCAGCTTGTCGAGCTCCTACAATGAGCAGTTCTTC
CDR3aa: CASSLSSSYNEQFF

j_gene: TRBJ2-2
abundance: -
v_gene: TRBV5-5
len: 18
d_gene: TRBD2
CDR3nt: TGTGCCAGCAGCTTGGATCAGCGGGGGACCTCGTGGACCGGGGAGCTGTTTTTT
CDR3aa: CASSLDQRGTSWTGELFF

j_gene: TRBJ1-5
abundance: -
v_gene: TRBV28
len: 13
d_gene: -
CDR3nt: TGTGCCAGCAGCGGGGGGATCAATCAGCCCCAGCATTTT
CDR3aa: CASSGGINQPQHF